The rows below give T cell receptor beta chains drawn from one sample of a study of blood T cell repertoires in COVID-19. Generated by immunoSEQ multiplex PCR, the TCRdb table keeps only in-frame clones and is missing some. The sample consists of some 60,000 clones, more than 75% of them appearing once. Sample: peripheral blood. The receptors derive from a human donor with active COVID-19. The donor label of this sample is uncertain. The CDR3 runs from the conserved cysteine through the conserved F or W. A D gene is named only where the DNA matches it firmly. Not every row has a clone size; where given, it reads once, few, many or a size class.

TRBV11-2,TRBJ2-2,NA,few,CASSLVSLNTGELFF,TGTGCCAGCAGCTTAGTCTCCCTGAACACCGGGGAGCTGTTTTTT
TRBV12-3/TRBV12-4,TRBJ1-2,NA,NA,CASSIQYHGYTF,TGTGCCAGCAGCATACAATATCATGGCTACACCTTC
TRBV12-3/TRBV12-4,TRBJ2-3,NA,NA,CASSVSYSTQYF,TGTGCCAGCAGTGTTAGTTACAGTACGCAGTATTTT
TRBV29-1,TRBJ1-2,NA,NA,CSVEVGTKLLYGYTF,TGCAGCGTTGAAGTCGGGACAAAACTGCTATATGGCTACACCTTC
TRBV12-3/TRBV12-4,TRBJ2-5,NA,NA,CASIPPGVQTQYF,TGTGCCAGCATCCCTCCCGGGGTCCAGACCCAGTACTTC
TRBV4-3,TRBJ2-3,NA,NA,CASSQGIPSGGNTDTQYF,TGCGCCAGCAGCCAGGGCATCCCCTCCGGCGGGAACACAGATACGCAGTATTTT
TRBV2,TRBJ2-3,TRBD2,NA,CASSENPRRLAGDTQYF,TGTGCCAGCAGTGAAAACCCGCGGAGACTAGCGGGAGATACGCAGTATTTT
TRBV15,TRBJ2-7,TRBD1,NA,CATSMERTGGEQYF,TGTGCCACCAGCATGGAGAGGACAGGGGGGGAGCAGTACTTC
TRBV5-6,TRBJ1-1,NA,NA,CASRAFAGAKAFF,TGTGCCAGCAGGGCCTTCGCAGGGGCGAAAGCTTTCTTT
TRBV6-6,TRBJ1-3,NA,NA,CASTAVWAGNTIYF,TGTGCCAGCACAGCAGTCTGGGCCGGAAACACCATATATTTT
TRBV28,TRBJ1-2,TRBD1,NA,CASRRGQGVSLGYTF,TGTGCCAGCAGGCGTGGGCAGGGGGTTTCTTTAGGCTACACCTTC
TRBV6-6,TRBJ1-5,TRBD1,NA,CASTLTGGTREPQHF,TGTGCCAGCACCCTCACAGGGGGCACTAGGGAGCCCCAGCATTTT